One sample yielded the 9 T cell receptor beta chains listed below, sequenced in a study of blood T cell repertoires in COVID-19. Clones were sequenced by immunoSEQ multiplex PCR, and TCRdb holds only the in-frame ones, with some missing. The sample shows 400,000 to 450,000 clones, approximately 90% of them seen only once. Source material: peripheral blood. The source is a woman in her forties or fifties with COVID-19, enrolled during active disease.

The CDR3 DNA is TGTGCCAGCGGGCTTGAACGGGGGGGCCAGGAGACCCAGTACTTC. It specifies CASGLERGGQETQYF. The chain employs TRBV2 and TRBJ2-5; 8 positions agree with TRBD2. Germline-derived CDR1 and CDR2 are SNHLY and FYNNEI. This CDR3 is 15 amino acids long. Unmatched junction bases numbered 13, after V lost 8 bases and J lost 5 bases.

V gene TRBV5-1 combines with J gene TRBJ1-1; D is perhaps TRBD1 (5 bases). V was clipped by 4 bases and J by 3 bases, with 16 bases between them. The CDR3 has 15 amino acids. The V gene's germline CDR1 is SGHRS and CDR2 YFSETQ. CDR3: CASSPDPGVDTEAFF. The CDR3 region has the DNA TGCGCCAGCAGCCCCGATCCGGGGGTAGACACTGAAGCTTTCTTT.

The J gene is TRBJ1-1, the V gene TRBV19, with D uncertain. The CDR3 covers 13 residues. Germline-derived CDR1 and CDR2 are LNHDA and SQIVND (reference sequence). Trimming cost V 5 bases and J 4 bases, with 11 bases left between them. DNA for the CDR3: TGTGCCAGTAGTCCTCCCCTCCCCACTGAAGCTTTCTTT. It is translated as CASSPPLPTEAFF.

CDR3 DNA: TGTGCCAGCAGTCCTACAGGGGCCAACATTCAGTACTTC. This codes for CASSPTGANIQYF. V gene TRBV12-3 or TRBV12-4 combines with J gene TRBJ2-4; 7 bases are shared with TRBD1. CDR3 length equals 13 residues. The V segment lost 5 bases and the J segment 7 bases; nucleotides outside the gene matches: 5.

The chain links TRBV18 to TRBJ1-1; D is uncertain. CDR1 KGHSH and CDR2 LQKENI come from the germline V gene. The CDR3 runs to 12 residues. V was shortened by 4 bases and J by 1 base, with 4 bases between the two germline ends. The CDR3 sequence: CASSRANTEAFF. As DNA, the CDR3 is TGTGCCAGCTCACGCGCGAACACTGAAGCTTTCTTT.

The gene calls are TRBV18 and TRBJ1-5; D ambiguous. Trimming removed 3 bases from V and 4 bases from J, with 13 bases in between. There are 15 residues in the CDR3. The germline V gene encodes CDR1 KGHSH and CDR2 LQKENI. CDR3 residues: CASSPAAGGNQPQHF. CDR3 DNA: TGTGCCAGCTCACCTGCGGCAGGAGGGAATCAGCCCCAGCATTTT. The full variable domain, rest sourced from reference TRBV18 and TRBJ1-5, is NAGVMQNPRHLVRRRGQEARLRCSPMKGHSHVYWYRQLPEEGLKFMVYLQKENIIDESGMPKERFSAEFPKEGPSILRIQQVVRGDSAAYFCASSPAAGGNQPQHFGDGTRLSIL.

The rearrangement joins TRBV6-1 to TRBJ2-2, with a tentative D call TRBD2 (6 bases). Trimming pared 2 bases from V and 4 bases from J, leaving 17 bases between. The CDR3 runs to 17 residues. Germline CDR1 is MNHNS and CDR2 is SASEGT. Written as DNA, the CDR3 is TGTGCCAGCAGTGAAAGGAGGGCCCCGCGAGGCACCGGGGAGCTGTTTTTT. This codes for CASSERRAPRGTGELFF.

This chain links TRBV5-4 with TRBJ2-7; 7 bases align to TRBD1. The CDR3 is 15 amino acids. V was pared by 0 bases and J by 4 bases, with 7 bases of the junction left unmatched. CDR1 and CDR2 (germline): SGHNT, YYREEE (reference sequence). The CDR3 DNA sequence: TGTGCCAGCAGCTTGGTTCCAGGGGGTCGTTACGAGCAGTACTTC. Its protein product is CASSLVPGGRYEQYF.

The chain has TRBV19 and TRBJ1-3; TRBD1 matches 7 bases. The CDR3 contains 16 residues. Trimming took 6 bases from V and 5 from J; bases not matched to a gene: 13. The germline gives CDR1 LNHDA, CDR2 SQIVND (reference sequence). The CDR3 region is CASSPPGQSRRNTIYF. DNA of the CDR3: TGTGCCAGTAGCCCCCCGGGACAGAGCAGGAGAAACACCATATATTTT.